This T cell receptor beta chain was identified during a study of blood T cell repertoires in COVID-19. Turning to the study itself: Material from acute and convalescent COVID-19 was sourced from the United States, Italy and Spain.

Generated by immunoSEQ multiplex PCR, the TCRdb table keeps only in-frame clones and is missing some. There are about 240,000 clones in the sample; roughly 89% occur only once, and just over 2.5% lies in the top ten. This clone was seen once. Trimming pared 9 bases from V and 5 bases from J, leaving 16 bases between. The CDR3 is 13 residues long. CDR1 is LNHDA, CDR2 SQIVND, per germline (reference sequence). Across about two dozen US areas, participants ranged in age from about 18 to 90 years. The sequence derives from a woman younger than 45 with acute COVID-19. The sequencing input was PBMCs or T cells enriched from blood (not recorded which). The V call is TRBV19, the J call TRBJ1-1; D is unresolved. CDR3 sequence (DNA): TGTGCCAGCCGAAATTCTGATAGTACTGAAGCTTTCTTT. It yields the protein CASRNSDSTEAFF.